This T cell receptor (beta chain) was profiled in a study of blood T cell repertoires in COVID-19. At the level of the study: The samples span acute and convalescent COVID-19 from the United States, Italy and Spain. In each case, the material was cDNA or gDNA derived from T cells, B-cell-depleted T cells, or PBMCs.

The CDR3 covers 12 residues. In germline, CDR1 is LGHDT, CDR2 YNNKEL (reference sequence). With 2 bases removed from V and 8 bases from J, the gap between germline ends came to 7 bases. Patients of the Seattle cohort, enrolled during active infection, were followed longitudinally. Generated by immunoSEQ multiplex PCR, the TCRdb table keeps only in-frame clones and is missing some. The sample carries 250,000 to 350,000 clones, approximately 84% recorded once. Material: peripheral blood. This TCR was recovered from a human donor with COVID-19, enrolled during active disease. The donor label of this sample is uncertain. The chain combines TRBV3-1 (or the pseudogene TRBV3-2) with TRBJ2-1, with no clear D. CDR3 DNA sequence: TGTGCCAGCAGCCAAACTTTCTATGAGCAGTTCTTC. Translated: CASSQTFYEQFF.